One sample yielded the 12 T cell receptor beta chains listed below, sequenced in a study of blood T cell repertoires in COVID-19. The method was immunoSEQ multiplex PCR; TCRdb's version includes in-frame clones alone and lacks a portion of them. The profile covers 250,000 or so clones, with more than 70% appearing a single time and 2% to 2.5% taken by the ten largest. What was sequenced was PBMCs or T cells enriched from blood (not recorded which). The receptor set was obtained from a woman in her thirties or forties with acute COVID-19.

The V call is TRBV30, the J call TRBJ1-4; 7 bases match TRBD1. The CDR3 sequence is 12 residues long. The germline V gene encodes CDR1 GTSNPN and CDR2 SVGIG (reference sequence). V was pared by 2 bases and J by 13 bases, with 7 bases of the junction left unmatched. DNA of the CDR3: TGTGCCTGGAGTTTCCAAAGGGGGCTACTGTTTTTT. Translated: CAWSFQRGLLFF.

This chain joins TRBV6-5 and TRBJ2-1; 7 nucleotides agree with TRBD1. Germline V gives CDR1 MNHEY, CDR2 SVGAGI. Trimming removed 4 bases from V and 8 bases from J; junction bases left unmatched: 8. CDR3 length: 14 amino acids. CDR3 nucleotide sequence: TGTGCCAGCAGTTTTCGACAGGGATGGGATGAGCAGTTCTTC. Translation: CASSFRQGWDEQFF.

CDR3 nucleotides: TGTGCCAGCAGCTTTACGGGAAGTTACGAGCAGTACGTC. It encodes CASSFTGSYEQYV. This rearrangement joins TRBV7-2 to TRBJ2-7; tentative D call: TRBD2 (5 bases). V lost 3 bases to trimming and J lost 4 bases, with 10 bases between them. The germline CDR1 and CDR2 sequences are SGHTA and FQGNSA. This CDR3 is built from 13 residues.

This rearrangement joins TRBV19 to TRBJ1-5, with D perhaps matching TRBD1 (5 bases). Trimming removed 5 bases at V and 4 bases at J, with 15 bases between. Looked up from germline, CDR1 is LNHDA and CDR2 is SQIVND (reference sequence). The CDR3 contains 15 residues. CDR3 sequence: CASSPSGRGNQPQHF. In DNA, the CDR3 is TGTGCCAGTAGTCCTTCCGGGCGGGGGAATCAGCCCCAGCATTTT.

V is TRBV18 and J is TRBJ1-2; D call uncertain. Between the trimmed V and J ends, which lost 3 bases and 0 bases, there was a span of 8 bases. Germline-derived CDR1 and CDR2 are KGHSH and LQKENI. The CDR3 spans 14 residues. CDR3 bases: TGTGCCAGCTCACCGGAACAGACTAACTATGGCTACACCTTC. Translating it yields CASSPEQTNYGYTF.

DNA of the CDR3: TGTGCCAGCAGCTTGGGCGGACTAGCGGGAAAGTCAGATACGCAGTATTTT. Its protein product is CASSLGGLAGKSDTQYF. The rearrangement joins TRBV5-4 to TRBJ2-3; 12 bases map to TRBD2. The CDR3 totals 17 residues. Germline CDR1 reads SGHNT; CDR2 reads YYREEE (reference sequence). Unmatched junction bases numbered 6, after V lost 0 bases and J lost 4 bases.

V is TRBV7-8 and J is TRBJ2-3; no definite D call. The CDR3 is 12 amino acids. Germline CDR1 is SGHVS and CDR2 is FQNEAQ. V gave up 3 bases and J gave up 13 bases, with 14 bases separating them. CDR3 protein: CASSLIPQPEYF. CDR3 nucleotide sequence: TGTGCCAGCAGCTTGATTCCCCAACCGGAGTATTTT.

This clone was seen just once. The J gene is TRBJ2-5, the V gene TRBV6-5; 7 nucleotides agree with TRBD1. This CDR3 spans 15 amino acids. Trimming took 8 bases from V and 9 from J; bases not matched to a gene: 18. The germline CDR1 and CDR2 sequences are MNHEY and SVGAGI. As DNA, the CDR3 is TGTGCCAGCTCAAACACAGGGACAGAACTTCAGGCCCAGTACTTC. It translates to CASSNTGTELQAQYF.

The rearrangement joins TRBV7-2 to TRBJ1-2, with 9 positions matching TRBD1. This CDR3 has 14 residues. The germline CDR1 and CDR2 sequences are SGHTA and FQGNSA. V gave up 5 bases and J gave up 8 bases; unmatched junction bases: 9. As DNA, the CDR3 is TGTGCCAGCAGCCCCCGGGACAGGGCAAGCGGCTACACCTTC. This gives the protein CASSPRDRASGYTF.

This clone was seen just once. The chain links TRBV30 to TRBJ2-1, with D perhaps TRBD2 (5 bases). Germline-derived CDR1 and CDR2 are GTSNPN and SVGIG (reference sequence). V was pared by 0 bases and J by 4 bases, with 13 bases between. CDR3 length: 15 amino acids. In nucleotides, the CDR3 is TGTGCCTGGAGTGTACCCGCGGGCGCATACAATGAGCAGTTCTTC. Amino acids: CAWSVPAGAYNEQFF.

This clone was recorded a few times. The genes are TRBV30 and TRBJ1-2; the D is unclear. The germline V gene encodes CDR1 GTSNPN and CDR2 SVGIG (reference sequence). The length of the CDR3 is 14 residues. V lost 0 bases and J lost 3, with 11 bases in between. This chain's CDR3 is CAWSVYAGDYGYTF. The DNA of the CDR3 is TGTGCCTGGAGTGTATACGCCGGAGACTATGGCTACACCTTC.

The chain joins TRBV5-5 to TRBJ2-1; no reliable D call. V was trimmed by 0 bases and J by 10 bases, leaving 8 bases between them. CDR3 length: 12 residues. Germline V gene sequence: CDR1 SGHKS, CDR2 YYEKEE (reference sequence). DNA for the CDR3: TGTGCCAGCAGCTTGGTTGGGCGCGAGCAGTTCTTC. This translates into CASSLVGREQFF.